These 20 T cell receptor beta chains share one sample of origin, sequenced in a study of T-cell memory formation after mild COVID-19. TCRdb redid the calling of the 5' RACE reads with MiXCR, one entry per CDR3 protein. Found here are around 320,000 distinct CDR3 sequences, roughly an eighth of them singletons; the top ten hold around 23%. Sequences were obtained from PBMCs or a T cell subset sorted from them (not recorded which). All receptors come from a man aged 18 to 30 who had mild COVID-19 (a few samples of this study predate the infection). Cell type and time point are not known.

This clonotype was picked up a small number of times. V is TRBV9 and J is TRBJ2-1; D not resolved. This CDR3 region has 15 residues. The germline CDR1 and CDR2 sequences are SGDLS and YYNGEE. The germline V and J ends were trimmed by 0 bases and 5 bases, with 12 bases remaining between them. The CDR3 DNA follows: TGTGCCAGCAGCGTAGATATTAGCTTGAACAATGAGCAGTTCTTC. As protein: CASSVDISLNNEQFF.

The DNA of the CDR3 is TGCAGTGCTCCCGATCAGGGACTCGCCCTACCCCCTTCTGGCTACACCTTC. Amino acids: CSAPDQGLALPPSGYTF. The chain carries TRBV20-1 and TRBJ1-2; the D gene is possibly TRBD1 (5 bases). This CDR3 is 17 amino acids long. Trimming removed 5 bases from V and 7 bases from J, with 29 bases in between. Germline CDR1 and CDR2: DFQATT and SNEGSKA (reference sequence).

The rearrangement uses TRBV5-5 and TRBJ2-2; TRBD2 is a possible D gene (7 bases). The CDR3 totals 16 residues. The germline V and J ends were trimmed by 5 bases and 2 bases, with 16 bases remaining between them. Germline V CDR1 and CDR2: SGHKS, YYEKEE (reference sequence). The DNA for the CDR3 is TGTGCCAGCAGGGACCCTCGGGGGGCCAACACCGGGGAGCTGTTTTTT. This sequence encodes CASRDPRGANTGELFF.

This clonotype was picked up a small number of times. The rearrangement uses TRBV19 and TRBJ2-4; no reliable D call. The CDR3 spans 13 residues. Germline assignment: CDR1 LNHDA and CDR2 SQIVND (reference sequence). The V end was cut by 4 bases, the J end by 7 bases, with 11 bases between. CDR3 amino acids: CASSSGGRNIQYF. Here the CDR3 DNA reads TGTGCCAGTAGTAGTGGTGGTCGGAACATTCAGTACTTC.

This clonotype has a handful of counts. This chain uses TRBV5-1 with TRBJ2-5, with D tentatively TRBD1 or TRBD2 (5 bases each). The CDR3 sequence is 15 residues long. V shed 5 bases and J shed 5 bases, with 19 bases lying between them. From germline, CDR1 is SGHRS and CDR2 YFSETQ. The CDR3 DNA reads as TGCGCCAGCAGTTCCGACCCCGGGGCAGGGGAGACCCAGTACTTC. It encodes CASSSDPGAGETQYF.

This clonotype was detected a few times. The chain joins TRBV9 to TRBJ2-3; the D is unclear. The V end lost 1 base, the J end lost 4 bases, and 13 bases lay between the germline ends. CDR1 is SGDLS, CDR2 YYNGEE, per germline. The CDR3 is 15 amino acids. The CDR3 region has the DNA TGTGCCAGCAGCGTAACCGGGCTGAGCTCAGATACGCAGTATTTT. Its protein is CASSVTGLSSDTQYF.

This clonotype was recorded a few times. This chain joins TRBV15 and TRBJ2-7; D could derive from TRBD1 or TRBD2 (6 bases each). Trimming pared 5 bases from V and 5 bases from J, leaving 16 bases between. Germline V gene lookup returns CDR1 LNHNV and CDR2 YYDKDF (reference sequence). The CDR3 sequence is 14 residues long. CDR3 in DNA: TGTGCCACCAGCTCCCCGGGGGCGCGCGACGAGCAGTACTTC. It encodes CATSSPGARDEQYF. The variable domain in full, with the rest retrieved from reference TRBV15 and TRBJ2-7, is DAMVIQNPRYQVTQFGKPVTLSCSQTLNHNVMYWYQQKSSQAPKLLFHYYDKDFNNEADTPDNFQSRRPNTSFCFLDIRSPGLGDTAMYLCATSSPGARDEQYFGPGTRLTVT.

This clonotype has only a few counts. The chain couples TRBV4-1 to TRBJ1-1, with D uncertain. The germline CDR1 and CDR2 sequences are MGHRA and YSYEKL. Deletions cut 0 bases from V and 5 bases from J, with 7 bases between. The CDR3 has 13 residues. In DNA, the CDR3 is TGCGCCAGCAGCCAAGAGGTTTTTACTGAAGCTTTCTTT. Translation: CASSQEVFTEAFF.

V usage is TRBV6-2 or TRBV6-3 and J usage is TRBJ2-7; 9 nucleotides line up with TRBD1. V was clipped by 2 bases and J by 3 bases; unmatched bases: 8. Germline V gene lookup returns CDR1 MNHEY and CDR2 SVGEGT. The CDR3 consists of 16 residues. The CDR3 region is CASSYPGQGRIYEQYV. The CDR3 DNA is TGTGCCAGCAGTTACCCGGGACAGGGCCGAATCTACGAGCAGTACGTC.

This clonotype occurred a few times. The J gene is TRBJ1-1, the V gene TRBV30, with a possible D match to TRBD1 (6 bases). The CDR3 consists of 13 residues. The V gene's germline CDR1 is GTSNPN and CDR2 SVGIG (reference sequence). Trimming took off 0 bases at V and 6 bases at J, with 11 bases between the two ends. Written as DNA, the CDR3 is TGTGCCTGGAGTGTCGGGGGCATCGCTGAAGCTTTCTTT. Translation gives CAWSVGGIAEAFF.

A few counts support this clonotype. The chain employs TRBV5-4 and TRBJ2-3; 8 nucleotides align to TRBD2. This CDR3 spans 15 amino acids. The germline V gene encodes CDR1 SGHNT and CDR2 YYREEE (reference sequence). With 0 bases clipped from V and 6 bases from J, the junction kept 6 bases outside the gene matches. The CDR3, as DNA: TGTGCCAGCAGCTTGGACGCGGGGGGTCCGGATACGCAGTATTTT. This sequence encodes CASSLDAGGPDTQYF.

This clonotype turned up a few times. The chain links TRBV19 to TRBJ2-1, with D possibly TRBD1 on 6 matching bases. The CDR3 spans 13 residues. V lost 5 bases and J 9 bases, leaving 14 bases between the germline ends. Germline CDR1 LNHDA, CDR2 SQIVND (reference sequence). CDR3 in DNA: TGTGCCAGTAGTGGGCAAGCACAGGGTGAGCAGTTCTTC. The encoded protein is CASSGQAQGEQFF.

The J gene is TRBJ1-5, the V gene TRBV4-1; D unclear. Trimming left V 1 base short and J 1 base short, with 8 bases between. CDR3 length: 15 residues. Germline CDR1 reads MGHRA; CDR2 reads YSYEKL. The chain's CDR3 is CASSQVGRSNQPQHF. The CDR3 nucleotides read TGCGCCAGCAGCCAAGTCGGGAGAAGCAATCAGCCCCAGCATTTT.

A few counts support this clonotype. The V and J genes are TRBV4-2 and TRBJ2-5; D may be TRBD2 (7 bases). The CDR3 loop spans 15 amino acids. Trimming stripped 4 bases from V and 5 bases from J, with 17 bases between. Germline CDR1 LGHNA, CDR2 YNFKEQ. CDR3 loop: CASSPYTGGQETQYF. Written as DNA, the CDR3 is TGTGCCAGCAGCCCTTACACGGGGGGCCAGGAGACCCAGTACTTC.

J is TRBJ2-1 and V is TRBV5-1; D tentatively reads TRBD1 or TRBD2 (6 bases each). The germline V gene encodes CDR1 SGHRS and CDR2 YFSETQ. Deletions cut 1 base from V and 7 bases from J, with 33 bases between. The CDR3 runs to 21 residues. DNA for the CDR3: TGCGCCAGCAGCTTGACCTGCGTAATTTGGGGGGCCTCAGGATGTGAAAATGAGCAGTTCTTC. The encoded protein is CASSLTCVIWGASGCENEQFF.

The chain employs TRBV5-5 and TRBJ2-1; 8 nucleotides align to TRBD1. V shed 4 bases and J 2 bases; nucleotides not matched to a gene: 5. The CDR3 is 15 residues long. Germline CDR1 SGHKS, CDR2 YYEKEE (reference sequence). The CDR3 loop reads CASSMYRGTYNEQFF. CDR3 DNA sequence: TGTGCCAGCAGCATGTACAGGGGGACCTACAATGAGCAGTTCTTC.

J is TRBJ2-7 and V is TRBV28; 11 bases are shared with TRBD2. Germline V CDR1 and CDR2: MDHEN, SYDVKM. The V segment lost 5 bases and the J segment 5 bases; nucleotides outside the gene matches: 5. The CDR3 sequence is 14 residues long. CDR3 sequence reads: CASSLAGGSDEQYV. As DNA, the CDR3 is TGTGCCAGCAGTCTAGCGGGGGGATCGGACGAGCAGTACGTC.

The V call is TRBV10-3, the J call TRBJ2-6; the D gene is possibly TRBD1 (6 bases). V lost 7 bases, J lost 2 bases, and 9 bases lay in between. The CDR3 totals 14 residues. Germline V gives CDR1 ENHRY, CDR2 SYGVKD. CDR3 region: CAITTGTGANVLTF. The CDR3 DNA sequence: TGTGCCATCACTACAGGGACTGGGGCCAACGTCCTGACTTTC.

This clonotype has a handful of counts. The chain is built from TRBV5-1 and TRBJ1-6; D perhaps matches TRBD1 (5 bases). Germline CDR1 reads SGHRS; CDR2 reads YFSETQ. Trimming took 2 bases from V and 6 from J, leaving 12 bases between them. There are 15 residues in the CDR3. CDR3 residues: CASSLGEASNSPLHF. In nucleotides, the CDR3 is TGCGCCAGCAGCTTAGGGGAGGCTAGTAATTCACCCCTCCACTTT. Full variable domain (rest looked up from reference TRBV5-1 and TRBJ1-6): KAGVTQTPRYLIKTRGQQVTLSCSPISGHRSVSWYQQTPGQGLQFLFEYFSETQRNKGNFPGRFSGRQFSNSRSEMNVSTLELGDSALYLCASSLGEASNSPLHFGNGTRLTVT.

The genes are TRBV4-3 and TRBJ2-3, with D possibly TRBD2 on 7 matching bases. This CDR3 spans 16 amino acids. The germline V and J ends were trimmed by 6 bases and 1 base, with 17 bases remaining between them. Germline V CDR1 and CDR2: LGHNA, YSLEER. The CDR3 DNA sequence: TGCGCCAGCAGTCAAAGGGGGGGTGGTGGCACAGATACGCAGTATTTT. The encoded protein is CASSQRGGGGTDTQYF.